The 27 T cell receptor beta chains listed next were all sequenced from one sample in a study of T cells in Graves' hyperthyroidism and ophthalmopathy. Amplification of TCR beta CDR3 regions was performed using RNA transcripts as template. Primed by the HTBI set, a first-round RT-PCR was run on the TCR CDR3. Via MiXCR, TCRdb re-called the multiplex PCR reads, giving one row per CDR3 protein. The top ten hold about 3.7% of the sample, which has a few hundred thousand distinct CDR3 sequences, over 15% seen once. What was sequenced was blood. These receptors were taken from a woman between 18 and 30 years old with Graves' hyperthyroidism.

The genes are TRBV6-2 or TRBV6-3 and TRBJ1-1; D gene unclear. CDR1 MNHEY and CDR2 SVGEGT come from the germline V gene. The CDR3 covers 13 residues. Between the trimmed V and J ends, which lost 3 bases and 1 base, there was a span of 6 bases. CDR3 bases: TGTGCCAGCAGTTATTTCGGGAACACTGAAGCTTTCTTT. This codes for CASSYFGNTEAFF.

The chain employs TRBV6-5 and TRBJ1-2; D gene unclear. The CDR3 is 14 amino acids. Germline-derived CDR1 and CDR2 are MNHEY and SVGAGI. V was trimmed by 2 bases and J by 4 bases, leaving 11 bases between them. Written as DNA, the CDR3 is TGTGCCAGCAGTTACGTGGGCCGGGGCTATGGCTACACCTTC. Amino acid sequence: CASSYVGRGYGYTF.

A single count supports this clonotype. This chain links TRBV6-1 with TRBJ1-1; D may be TRBD1 (6 bases). The V gene lost 5 bases and the J gene lost 8 bases, with 21 bases spanning the gap. Germline CDR1 is MNHNS and CDR2 is SASEGT. The CDR3 is 15 residues long. The CDR3 here is CASSRLQGYGLEAFF. The CDR3 nucleotides are TGTGCCAGCAGTCGCTTACAGGGCTATGGGCTGGAAGCTTTCTTT.

The V and J genes are TRBV10-3 and TRBJ2-7; D ambiguous. Germline lookup yields CDR1 ENHRY and CDR2 SYGVKD. Trimming took 10 bases from V and 1 from J, leaving 14 bases between them. The CDR3 extends over 13 amino acids. CDR3 coding DNA: TGTGCCACGAACACGGAGCCGTCCTACGAGCAGTACTTC. Translating it yields CATNTEPSYEQYF.

This chain joins TRBV7-2 and TRBJ2-4; 7 bases fit TRBD2. CDR1 is SGHTA and CDR2 is FQGNSA in the germline V gene. The CDR3 extends over 15 amino acids. V dropped 5 bases and J dropped 2; count of bases not matched to a gene: 6. The CDR3 loop is CASSLWGGPKNIQYF. CDR3 bases: TGTGCCAGCAGCCTCTGGGGGGGTCCCAAAAACATTCAGTACTTC.

This clonotype was observed many times. The V call is TRBV6-1, the J call TRBJ1-5; the D gene is possibly TRBD1 (6 bases). Germline lookup yields CDR1 MNHNS and CDR2 SASEGT. This CDR3 contains 15 residues. The V gene lost 4 bases and the J gene lost 1 base, with 11 bases spanning the gap. CDR3 bases: TGTGCCAGCAGTGGCAGGGGTTGGAGCAATCAGCCCCAGCATTTT. This translates into CASSGRGWSNQPQHF.

V gene TRBV29-1 combines with J gene TRBJ1-1; D gene uncertain. This CDR3 has 13 residues. Germline values: CDR1 SQVTM, CDR2 ANQGSEA. The V and J ends lost 6 bases and 2 bases respectively, with 13 bases between them. CDR3 DNA: TGCAGCGTGGCCCTCCAGGCTAACACTGAAGCTTTCTTT. This encodes CSVALQANTEAFF. The variable domain in full, completed from reference TRBV29-1 and TRBJ1-1, reads SAVISQKPSRDICQRGTSLTIQCQVDSQVTMMFWYRQQPGQSLTLIATANQGSEATYESGFVIDKFPISRPNLTFSTLTVSNMSPEDSSIYLCSVALQANTEAFFGQGTRLTVV.

This clonotype occurred many times. The chain joins TRBV10-1 to TRBJ1-5; D is ambiguous. This CDR3 contains 13 residues. Trimming took off 6 bases at V and 2 bases at J, with 8 bases between the two ends. The germline V gene has CDR1 WNHNN and CDR2 SYGVQD (reference sequence). The CDR3 loop reads CASRDGRNQPQHF. The CDR3 DNA sequence: TGCGCCAGCAGAGACGGTCGCAATCAGCCCCAGCATTTT.

This clonotype occurred many times. CDR3 nucleotide sequence: TGCAGCGTTGGACAGTTGGACACTGAAGCTTTCTTT. It yields the protein CSVGQLDTEAFF. The gene calls are TRBV29-1 and TRBJ1-1, with D possibly being TRBD1 (5 bases). V shed 4 bases and J shed 3 bases, with 9 bases lying between them. The germline V gene has CDR1 SQVTM and CDR2 ANQGSEA. This CDR3 contains 12 residues.

At least ten counts were recorded for this clonotype. The CDR3 coding sequence is TGTGCCAGCAGTTACTCTGGCCGAGCTTGGAATTCACCCCTCCACTTT. It codes for CASSYSGRAWNSPLHF. This chain links TRBV6-5 with TRBJ1-6, with D hard to call. V was clipped by 0 bases and J by 7 bases, with 13 bases between them. CDR3 length equals 16 residues. Germline V gene sequence: CDR1 MNHEY, CDR2 SVGAGI.

The gene calls are TRBV6-2 or TRBV6-3 and TRBJ1-2; a possible D gene is TRBD1 (6 bases). Germline CDR1 is MNHEY and CDR2 is SVGEGT. Between the trimmed V and J ends, which lost 2 bases and 5 bases, there was a span of 9 bases. This CDR3 region has 13 residues. CDR3 DNA sequence: TGTGCCAGCAGTTACGGGACACCATATGGCTACACCTTC. Translated, it gives CASSYGTPYGYTF.

This clonotype occurred many times. The CDR3 bases are TGTGCCAGCAGTGAGGTGATGTCCCTGAACACTGAAGCTTTCTTT. Translated, it gives CASSEVMSLNTEAFF. The chain recombines TRBV27 with TRBJ1-1; no clear D gene. Between the trimmed V and J ends, which lost 5 bases and 0 bases, there was a span of 13 bases. Per germline, CDR1 MNHEY and CDR2 SMNVEV (reference sequence). The CDR3 consists of 15 residues.

In its sample, this clonotype was seen a few times. This chain connects TRBV6-4 to TRBJ1-1; 7 bases agree with TRBD1. Looked up from germline, CDR1 is MRHNA and CDR2 is SNTAGT. CDR3 size: 17 residues. Germline trimming cut 3 bases from V and 1 base from J; bases unmatched to any gene: 11. The DNA for the CDR3 is TGTGCCAGCAGTGATTCCCACAGGGGCGATAGGAACACTGAAGCTTTCTTT. Translated: CASSDSHRGDRNTEAFF.

This clonotype was recorded many times. The J gene is TRBJ1-5, the V gene TRBV27; tentatively, D is TRBD1 (5 bases). Trimming removed 0 bases at V and 4 bases at J, with 10 bases between. The CDR3 consists of 15 residues. Per the germline V gene, CDR1 is MNHEY and CDR2 is SMNVEV (reference sequence). CDR3: CASSLSYYRNQPQHF. The CDR3 DNA follows: TGTGCCAGCAGTTTATCCTACTACAGGAATCAGCCCCAGCATTTT.

Many counts were recorded for this clonotype. The genes are TRBV4-1 and TRBJ2-5; weak D call: TRBD1 (5 bases). Trimming cost V 6 bases and J 2 bases, with 19 bases left between them. CDR1 MGHRA and CDR2 YSYEKL come from the germline V gene. The CDR3 totals 16 residues. The chain's CDR3 is CASSRPGKKGQETQYF. CDR3 nucleotide sequence: TGCGCCAGCAGTCGTCCGGGCAAAAAGGGGCAAGAGACCCAGTACTTC.

CDR3 loop: CASSYLGSDEAFF. In nucleotides, the CDR3 is TGTGCCAGCAGCTACCTTGGGAGCGATGAAGCTTTCTTT. The chain couples TRBV7-6 to TRBJ1-1; D not resolved. The germline V gene has CDR1 SGHVS and CDR2 FNYEAQ. V was trimmed by 4 bases and J by 7 bases, leaving 13 bases between them. This CDR3 spans 13 amino acids.

A few counts support this clonotype. The V gene is TRBV30, the J gene TRBJ1-2; perhaps TRBD1 as D (6 bases). CDR1 is GTSNPN and CDR2 is SVGIG in the germline V gene (reference sequence). V was shortened by 0 bases and J by 7 bases, with 15 bases between the two germline ends. The CDR3 spans 14 residues. CDR3 DNA: TGTGCCTGGAGTGTAAGACAGGAGATAGGTGGCTACACCTTC. It translates to CAWSVRQEIGGYTF.

The table lists this clonotype with many counts. The chain links TRBV15 to TRBJ2-5, with D unclear. CDR3 length: 14 amino acids. V was cut by 1 base and J by 5 bases, with 11 bases left in between. Germline CDR1 LNHNV, CDR2 YYDKDF (reference sequence). CDR3: CATSRVQLGETQYF. CDR3 DNA sequence: TGTGCCACCAGCAGAGTTCAGTTAGGGGAGACCCAGTACTTC.

The chain employs TRBV20-1 and TRBJ2-7; 8 bases line up with TRBD1. The CDR3 extends over 14 amino acids. CDR1 and CDR2 from the germline V gene are DFQATT and SNEGSKA (reference sequence). V trimming: 5 bases; J trimming: 2 bases; junction bases outside the gene matches: 8. CDR3 sequence reads: CSAGAGTGAYEQYF. CDR3 bases: TGCAGTGCTGGGGCCGGGACAGGCGCCTACGAGCAGTACTTC.

This clonotype was counted between two and nine times. V and J are TRBV20-1 and TRBJ2-7; D possibly matches TRBD1 or TRBD2 (7 bases each). The CDR3 consists of 13 residues. Germline CDR1 DFQATT, CDR2 SNEGSKA (reference sequence). V shed 6 bases and J shed 7 bases, with 19 bases lying between them. The CDR3 sequence: CSARLAGGGEQYF. The CDR3 DNA reads as TGCAGTGCCCGACTAGCAGGGGGGGGGGAGCAGTACTTC.

The sample holds many counts of this clonotype. The chain combines TRBV6-1 with TRBJ1-2; the match to TRBD1 covers 7 bases. This CDR3 comprises 13 residues. V gave up 7 bases and J gave up 0 bases; unmatched junction bases: 2. Germline V CDR1 and CDR2: MNHNS, SASEGT. The CDR3 DNA follows: TGTGCCAGCAAGGGGGCCTCTAACTATGGCTACACCTTC. Amino acid sequence: CASKGASNYGYTF.

This clonotype was seen many times. V is TRBV13 and J is TRBJ1-1; D remains unclear. The CDR3 is 15 residues long. Trimming left V 2 bases short and J 1 base short, with 11 bases between. Germline CDR1 is PRHDT and CDR2 is FYEKMQ (reference sequence). CDR3 amino acids: CASSLYSGSNTEAFF. The DNA for the CDR3 is TGTGCCAGCAGCTTATATTCGGGATCGAACACTGAAGCTTTCTTT.

This sequence joins TRBV4-1 and TRBJ1-5; D unresolved. The V and J ends lost 0 bases and 0 bases respectively, with 6 bases between them. Per the germline V gene, CDR1 is MGHRA and CDR2 is YSYEKL. The CDR3 spans 15 residues. The CDR3 region is CASSQEFYSNQPQHF. CDR3 DNA: TGCGCCAGCAGCCAAGAGTTCTATAGCAATCAGCCCCAGCATTTT.

This clonotype was seen ten or more times. V gene TRBV20-1 combines with J gene TRBJ1-2; 9 bases match TRBD1. The CDR3 is 12 residues long. Germline V gene sequence: CDR1 DFQATT, CDR2 SNEGSKA (reference sequence). V shed 6 bases and J 8 bases; nucleotides not matched to a gene: 7. CDR3 in amino acids: CSALQGAWGYTF. The CDR3, as DNA: TGCAGTGCCTTACAGGGGGCGTGGGGCTACACCTTC.

V and J are TRBV20-1 and TRBJ1-1; 7 bases align to TRBD1. The V gene's germline CDR1 is DFQATT and CDR2 SNEGSKA (reference sequence). Trimming at V came to 4 bases and at J to 7 bases, leaving 6 bases not matched to a gene. The CDR3 runs 12 residues. CDR3 protein: CSAKGQNIEAFF. The CDR3 bases are TGCAGTGCTAAGGGACAGAATATTGAAGCTTTCTTT.

This clonotype was picked up a small number of times. The J gene is TRBJ1-2, the V gene TRBV12-3 or TRBV12-4, with a tentative D call TRBD1 (6 bases). CDR3 size: 14 residues. V lost 6 bases and J lost 3, with 14 bases in between. The CDR3 sequence: CASRVGRGDYGYTF. CDR3 nucleotide sequence: TGTGCCAGCAGGGTTGGGAGGGGGGACTATGGCTACACCTTC.

The CDR3 spells CSAREGTPSGNTIYF. Written as DNA, the CDR3 is TGCAGTGCTAGAGAGGGGACTCCCTCTGGAAACACCATATATTTT. The rearrangement links TRBV20-1 to TRBJ1-3, with a possible D match to TRBD1 (5 bases). Germline lookup yields CDR1 DFQATT and CDR2 SNEGSKA (reference sequence). Trimming removed 0 bases at V and 0 bases at J, with 9 bases between. The CDR3 is 15 amino acids.